The TCR beta chain described here comes from a study of blood T cells in healthy people across ages. Findings and limits, study-wide: With donor CMV status unknown, expanded clonotype changes were possibly confounded. Strong correlation existed between TCR beta diversity and naive T cell percentage. Roughly linear age-related decline in beta diversity appeared, significant by age about 40.

A note on this clonotype: Antigen specificity is unknown.

Combining a sample-barcoded 5' primer with a J-beta primer mix, a second PCR ran for about 6 to 12 cycles. Each cDNA molecule carried a tag from a template-switch adaptor that contained 12 random nucleotides. TCRdb recomputed calls from the 5' RACE reads with MiXCR, one row per CDR3 protein. The data contain under 950,000 distinct CDR3 sequences, about 24% of them singletons. Germline values: CDR1 MNHEY, CDR2 SVGEGT. The CDR3 sequence is 15 residues long. Material for sequencing was blood. This receptor was taken from a man in his 70s in good health. The rearrangement uses TRBV6-2 or TRBV6-3 and TRBJ2-7, with TRBD2 matching over 11 bases. The J call may be faulty, since TRBJ2-1 better matches the DNA end. The CDR3 region is CASQRTSGSYNEQFF. DNA for the CDR3: TGTGCCAGCCAAAGAACTAGCGGGAGTTACAATGAGCAGTTCTTC.